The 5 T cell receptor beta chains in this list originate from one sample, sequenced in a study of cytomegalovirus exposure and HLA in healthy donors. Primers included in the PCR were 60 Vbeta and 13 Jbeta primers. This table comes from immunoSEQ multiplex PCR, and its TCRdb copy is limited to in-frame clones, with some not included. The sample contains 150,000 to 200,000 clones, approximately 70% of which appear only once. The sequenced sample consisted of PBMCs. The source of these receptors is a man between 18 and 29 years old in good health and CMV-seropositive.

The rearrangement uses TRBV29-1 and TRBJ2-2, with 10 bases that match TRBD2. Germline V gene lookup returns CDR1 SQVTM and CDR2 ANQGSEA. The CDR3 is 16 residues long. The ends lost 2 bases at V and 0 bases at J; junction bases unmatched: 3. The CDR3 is CSVESGRGANTGELFF. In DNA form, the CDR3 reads TGCAGCGTTGAAAGCGGGAGGGGCGCGAACACCGGGGAGCTGTTTTTT.

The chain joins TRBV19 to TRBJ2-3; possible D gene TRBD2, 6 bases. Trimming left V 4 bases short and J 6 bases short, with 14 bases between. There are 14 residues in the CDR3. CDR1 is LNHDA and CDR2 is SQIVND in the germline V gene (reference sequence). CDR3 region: CASSTSDLEDTQYF. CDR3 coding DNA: TGTGCCAGTAGTACTAGCGACTTGGAGGATACGCAGTATTTT.

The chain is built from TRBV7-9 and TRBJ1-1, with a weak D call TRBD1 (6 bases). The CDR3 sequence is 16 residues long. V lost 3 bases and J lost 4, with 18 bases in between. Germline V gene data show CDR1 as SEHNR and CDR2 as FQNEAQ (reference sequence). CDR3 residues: CASSLGGGSGGTEAFF. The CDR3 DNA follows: TGTGCCAGCAGCTTGGGGGGCGGATCGGGGGGCACTGAAGCTTTCTTT.

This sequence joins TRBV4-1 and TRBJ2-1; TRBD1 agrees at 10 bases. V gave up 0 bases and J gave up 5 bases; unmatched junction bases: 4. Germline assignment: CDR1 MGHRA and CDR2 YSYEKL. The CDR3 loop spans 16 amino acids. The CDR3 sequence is CASSQDGTGVDNEQFF. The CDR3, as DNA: TGCGCCAGCAGCCAAGATGGGACAGGGGTAGACAATGAGCAGTTCTTC.

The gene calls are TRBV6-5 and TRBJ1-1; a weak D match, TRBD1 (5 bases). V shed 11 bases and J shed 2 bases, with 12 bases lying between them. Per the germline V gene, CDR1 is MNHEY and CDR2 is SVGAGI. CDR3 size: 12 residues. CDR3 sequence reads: CAASRGNTEAFF. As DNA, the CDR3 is TGTGCCGCCTCAAGGGGAAACACTGAAGCTTTCTTT.